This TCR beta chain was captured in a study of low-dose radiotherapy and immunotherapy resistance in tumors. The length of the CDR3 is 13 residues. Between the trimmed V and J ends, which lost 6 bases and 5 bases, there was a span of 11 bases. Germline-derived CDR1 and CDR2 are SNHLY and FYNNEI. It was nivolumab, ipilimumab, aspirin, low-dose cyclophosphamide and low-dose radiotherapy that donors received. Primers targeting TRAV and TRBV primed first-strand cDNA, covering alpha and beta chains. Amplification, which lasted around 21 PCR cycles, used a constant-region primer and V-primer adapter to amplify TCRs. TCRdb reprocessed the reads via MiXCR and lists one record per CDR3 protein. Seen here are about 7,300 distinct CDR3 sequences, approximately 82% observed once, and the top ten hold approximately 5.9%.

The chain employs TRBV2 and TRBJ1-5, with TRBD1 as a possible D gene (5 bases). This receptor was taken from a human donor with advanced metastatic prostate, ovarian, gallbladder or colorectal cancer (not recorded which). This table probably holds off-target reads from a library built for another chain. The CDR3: CASRGREDQPQHF. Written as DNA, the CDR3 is TGTGCCAGCAGGGGCAGGGAGGATCAGCCCCAGCATTTT.